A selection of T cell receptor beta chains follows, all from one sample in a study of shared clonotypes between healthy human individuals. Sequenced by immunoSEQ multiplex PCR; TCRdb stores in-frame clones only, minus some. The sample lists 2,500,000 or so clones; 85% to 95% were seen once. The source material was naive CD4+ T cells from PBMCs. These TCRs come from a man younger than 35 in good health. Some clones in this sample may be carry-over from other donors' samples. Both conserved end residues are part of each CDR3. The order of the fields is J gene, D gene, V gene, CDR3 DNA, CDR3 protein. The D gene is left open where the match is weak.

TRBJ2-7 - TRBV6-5 TGTGCCGTAACCCGCAGCCCCTACGAGCAGTACTTC CAVTRSPYEQYF
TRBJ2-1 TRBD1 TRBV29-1 TGCAGCGCCATGGGACGACAGGGGAGCAATGAGCAGTTCTTC CSAMGRQGSNEQFF
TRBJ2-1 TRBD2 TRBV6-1 TGTGCCAGCAAAGTCAGCGGGGGTGGGTGGGATGAGCAGTTCTTC CASKVSGGGWDEQFF
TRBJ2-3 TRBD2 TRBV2 TGTGCCAGCAGTGGGTCCTTGGCGGGAGGAGATACGCAGTATTTT CASSGSLAGGDTQYF
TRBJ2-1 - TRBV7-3 TGTGCCAGCAGCTCCCGGCCGTACAATGAGCAGTTCTTC CASSSRPYNEQFF
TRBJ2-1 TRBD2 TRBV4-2 TGTGCCAGCAGCCAAGCGGTAGCGGGAGTTTCCTACAATGAGCAGTTCTTC CASSQAVAGVSYNEQFF
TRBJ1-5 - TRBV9 TGTGCCAGCAGCGTAGATATGGATCAGCCCCAGCATTTT CASSVDMDQPQHF
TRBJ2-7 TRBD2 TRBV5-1 TGCGCCAGCAGCACCGGACTAGCGTTCTCCTACGAGCAGTACTTC CASSTGLAFSYEQYF
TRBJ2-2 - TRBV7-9 TGTGCCAGCAGCACTACGACAGGCTCCGGGGAGCTGTTTTTT CASSTTTGSGELFF
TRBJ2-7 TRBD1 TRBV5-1 TGCGCCAGCAGCGGGTCCGGGACAGGGATTACCTACGAGCAGTACTTC CASSGSGTGITYEQYF
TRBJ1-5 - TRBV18 TGTGCCAGCTCACCAGGAAGCAATCAGCCCCAGCATTTT CASSPGSNQPQHF